This TCR beta chain was identified in a study of response to subunit inactivated influenza vaccine listed by TCRdb under 2018. Turning to the overall study: To follow how T cells responded to a trivalent subunit inactivated influenza vaccine, the researchers relied on deep quantitative profiling of the T cell receptor repertoire. What the authors observed across the whole study: The authors proposed that each seasonal influenza vaccination may bring in only a limited number of new T cells.

This clonotype was counted a few times. The antigen it recognizes is unknown. No clone much larger than this one lies a single base away; base qualities are absent. CDR1 SGHVS and CDR2 FQNEAQ were looked up in the germline V gene. The CDR3 starts with the cysteine, ends with the phenylalanine, and has 12 residues. Of the read, only the CDR3 DNA is kept; its 36 bases are in frame from base 1. The trim is 5 bases for V and 1 base for J, with a gap of 4 bases between the germline ends. The protocol used for the library was RT-PCR. Sequencing relied on an Illumina HiSeq 2500. The public reads were reprocessed in TCRdb via fastp at Q25 and MiXCR, keeping in-frame beta chains. Each entry is one CDR3 protein sequence, shown with its most common DNA and genes. The sample table records roughly 190,000 distinct CDR3 sequences; less than 15% of these occur just once. The top ten hold 25% to 35% of the sample. This sample also appeared in a second study, on T cells expressing NK-cell markers. Drawing on the second study: TCR beta cDNA libraries were prepared using 5'RACE template switching, which introduced a universal primer site and unique molecular identifiers. TCR beta-chain repertoires were profiled in sorted CD3+CD56+NKG2C+, CD3+CD56+NKG2C- and CD3+CD56-NKG2C+ T-cell subsets from fewer than 10 donors. Seven of the eight sequenced donors were HCMV-seropositive and one was HCMV-seronegative. To restrict sorting to alphabetaTCR-expressing T cells, an anti-gammadeltaTCR antibody was added in several experiments. In six donors, the dominant CD3+CD56+NKG2C+ clonotypes ranked among the top 10 CD8+ clonotypes, making up about 1.0-7.5% of CD8+ T cells. Those dominant clonotypes were again the most abundant among CD3+CD56-NKG2C+ cells in a handful of donors, at about 25-60.1%. It remained unclear whether the expanded NKG2C-expressing T cell clones were specific for HCMV antigens. Randomly selected healthy volunteers, three men and five women, were used as the eight sequenced donors. To determine HCMV serostatus, a commercial ELISA kit was used to detect HCMV-specific IgG in serum. Peripheral blood mononuclear cells were isolated from blood by Ficoll density gradient centrifugation. Using Miltenyi isolation kits, CD4+ and CD8+ T cells were isolated from PBMC through magnetic immunoseparation. Synthesis of cDNA was primed from the TCR beta constant segment and was followed by two consecutive PCR amplification steps. Sequencing of the libraries produced 2 x 150 bp reads on Illumina HiSeq 2000/2500, MiSeq or NextSeq. MIGEC was used to demultiplex reads and group the reads by UMI, and MiTCR was used to assemble and quantify clonotypes. To exclude erroneous sequences, any TCR cDNA sequence not supported by at least two reads was discarded. The tcR package was used for downstream repertoire analysis, and clonotypes were matched across fractions by CDR3 nucleotide sequence plus V segment. Antigen specificity was annotated against VDJdb with VDJmatch, allowing one amino acid substitution in CDR3.

This TCR derives from a man aged 45 to 65 who received an inactivated influenza vaccine. Donor details come from another sample of the same person, matched by shared clones. Sample: CD8+ T cells sorted from PBMCs, taken approximately 12 days after vaccination. In this chain, TRBV7-8 is recombined with TRBJ2-3; the D gene remains uncertain. In nucleotides, the sequence is TGTGCCAGCAGCGGGGGCACAGATACGCAGTATTTT. This sequence encodes CASSGGTDTQYF.